This T cell receptor (beta chain) is from a study of shared clonotypes between healthy human individuals. Trimming took 4 bases from V and 3 from J; bases not matched to a gene: 10. The CDR3 spans 16 residues. The V gene's germline CDR1 is SGHTA and CDR2 FQGNSA. Deep was the level used in running the assay. In the original analysis: Owing to the provision of junction-only sequences devoid of quality scores by immunoSEQ, filtering differed. This table comes from immunoSEQ multiplex PCR, and its TCRdb copy is limited to in-frame clones, with some not included. V, J and clone size were drawn from that table, and D and trimming were deduced from the DNA. The sample yields about 2.4 million clones, approximately 94% seen once. It was into CD45RA+ naive and CD45RA-negative memory subsets that the CD4+ cells were split.

This clonotype was sampled from a man between 18 and 35 years old in good health. The chain carries TRBV7-2 and TRBJ2-3; 7 nucleotides align to TRBD2. The sample consisted of naive CD4+ T cells sorted from blood. Subset in this sample: CD45RA+ positively selected. CDR3 DNA: TGTGCCAGCAGCTCCCTTCTACCGGGGGGAACAGATACGCAGTATTTT. It codes for CASSSLLPGGTDTQYF.